This TCR beta chain was profiled in a study of OX40 agonist ivuxolimab in advanced cancers. Only in-frame clones appear in the TCRdb table, and some are missing; sequencing was by immunoSEQ multiplex PCR. Here the sample spans under 55,000 clones, about 89% being singletons. The table lists this clone with a count of one. V was pared by 1 base and J by 1 base, with 12 bases between. The CDR3 is 16 amino acids. CDR1 MGHRA and CDR2 YSYEKL come from the germline V gene. V and J are TRBV4-1 and TRBJ2-3; D call uncertain. Material: CD4+ or CD8+ T cells sorted from blood, obtained in a trial of the OX40 agonist ivuxolimab. The TCR sequence derives from an adult with an advanced solid tumor such as melanoma, head and neck, liver or kidney cancer. Here the CDR3 DNA reads TGCGCCAGCAGCCAAGGTCCGAGCTGGGGCACAGATACGCAGTATTTT. Translation gives CASSQGPSWGTDTQYF.